Listed here are 26 T cell receptor beta chains from one sample, sequenced in a study of beta chain features in type 1 diabetes (dated by TCRdb to the late 2010s). No antigen is known for these receptors. The library relied on the immunoSEQ multiplex PCR assay. The High Capacity cDNA Reverse Transcription Kit was used to reverse transcribe all of the isolated RNA, meaning that expressed TCRB transcripts were what got sequenced. Sourced from immuneACCESS, this table was stored by TCRdb with only in-frame sequences that have V and J called. A share of the clones is absent; for the studies checked, an unresolved V gene accounts for under half, and the remainder has no known explanation. Here the sample has some 350,000 clones; about 10% occur a single time. The ten largest clones capture 0.55% to 0.75% of the sample. The research as a whole found: In all four CD4+ subsets, TCRB CDR3 length was moderately but significantly shorter in type 1 diabetes patients.

Sequencing used central memory CD4+ T cells from blood. The receptors shown here come from a man aged 25 to 40 with type 1 diabetes.

This clone was counted ten times or more. The V call is TRBV5-1, the J call TRBJ2-7, with a weak D call TRBD1 (6 bases). Germline loops: CDR1 SGHRS, CDR2 YFSETQ. The CDR3 has 13 residues. Trimming shortened V by 4 bases and J by 7 bases, and 15 bases separated the two germline ends. CDR3 loop: CASSGQGMREQYF. CDR3 sequence (DNA): TGCGCCAGCAGCGGCCAGGGGATGAGGGAGCAGTACTTC.

This clone was observed a few times. The germline gene is not matched at one end of the junction; a read error may be the cause. The chain employs TRBV7-7 and TRBJ2-2; possibly TRBD2 for D (5 bases). Germline V gene sequence: CDR1 SSHAT, CDR2 FNYEAQ (reference sequence). This CDR3 has 14 amino acids. CDR3 amino acids: CASSPDVEAGELFF. CDR3 DNA: TGTGCTAGCAGCCCGGACGTGGAGGCCGGGGAGCTGTTTTTT.

This clone has at least ten counts. This chain uses TRBV7-2 with TRBJ2-3, with 9 bases fitting TRBD1. The V gene's germline CDR1 is SGHTA and CDR2 FQGNSA. With 5 bases clipped from V and 5 bases from J, the junction kept 5 bases outside the gene matches. The CDR3 sequence is 14 residues long. In DNA form, the CDR3 reads TGTGCCAGCAGCCGACAGGGGGAGTTAGATACGCAGTATTTT. Its protein product is CASSRQGELDTQYF.

The J gene is TRBJ2-7, the V gene TRBV7-9, with D perhaps being TRBD1 or TRBD2 (6 bases each). The germline V and J ends were trimmed by 1 base and 6 bases, with 10 bases remaining between them. Germline values: CDR1 SEHNR, CDR2 FQNEAQ (reference sequence). The CDR3 is 13 residues long. The CDR3 spells CASSLGGAGEQYF. The CDR3 DNA follows: TGTGCCAGCAGCTTAGGGGGGGCCGGCGAGCAGTACTTC.

The chain couples TRBV7-2 to TRBJ1-1; no reliable D call. Germline-derived CDR1 and CDR2 are SGHTA and FQGNSA. CDR3 length equals 14 residues. Trimming removed 3 bases at V and 0 bases at J, with 8 bases between. CDR3 amino acids: CASSFAGMNTEAFF. CDR3 nucleotides: TGTGCCAGCAGCTTCGCGGGAATGAACACTGAAGCTTTCTTT.

This clone was counted only a few times. V and J are TRBV18 and TRBJ2-1, with D possibly TRBD2 on 5 matching bases. Germline values: CDR1 KGHSH, CDR2 LQKENI. V dropped 2 bases and J dropped 9 bases, with 17 bases sitting between them. CDR3 length: 15 residues. The CDR3 coding sequence is TGTGCCAGCTCACCAACGACGGGAAATAAGGGTGAGCAGTTCTTC. Its translation: CASSPTTGNKGEQFF. Together with reference TRBV18 and TRBJ2-1, the CDR3 gives the full variable domain: NAGVMQNPRHLVRRRGQEARLRCSPMKGHSHVYWYRQLPEEGLKFMVYLQKENIIDESGMPKERFSAEFPKEGPSILRIQQVVRGDSAAYFCASSPTTGNKGEQFFGPGTRLTVL.

This chain uses TRBV6-1 with TRBJ2-3; D gene unclear. V gave up 6 bases and J gave up 1 base, with 11 bases separating them. The CDR3 has 14 residues. CDR1 is MNHNS and CDR2 is SASEGT in the germline V gene. CDR3 DNA: TGTGCCAGCAGCCCCCTCTGGGGCACAGATACGCAGTATTTT. Translation gives CASSPLWGTDTQYF.

This clone was detected only a few times. CDR3 residues: CASSRGAGQETQYF. CDR3 DNA sequence: TGCGCCAGCAGCCGGGGGGCAGGCCAAGAGACCCAGTACTTC. This chain joins TRBV5-1 and TRBJ2-5, with D possibly being TRBD2 (7 bases). The CDR3 is 14 residues long. Trimming pared 4 bases from V and 1 base from J, leaving 11 bases between. Germline loops: CDR1 SGHRS, CDR2 YFSETQ.

V gene TRBV16 combines with J gene TRBJ1-2; tentatively, D is TRBD1 (6 bases). CDR1 is KGHSY and CDR2 is FQNENV in the germline V gene. This CDR3 is 15 amino acids long. V lost 4 bases, J lost 2 bases, and 14 bases lay in between. CDR3 residues: CASSPRGQGNYGYTF. DNA for the CDR3: TGTGCCAGCAGCCCCAGAGGCCAGGGGAACTATGGCTACACCTTC.

This clone has a handful of counts. At one boundary the junction diverges from the germline segment, which might be a read error. The CDR3, as DNA: TGTGCCAGCAGCTACGCCGGGACAGGGTGGGATTTT. It specifies CASSYAGTGWDF. The chain recombines TRBV7-2 with TRBJ2-3, with TRBD1 identical over 9 bases. Germline lookup yields CDR1 SGHTA and CDR2 FQGNSA. The CDR3 length is 12 residues.

This clone was found many times. V gene TRBV10-3 combines with J gene TRBJ2-5, with 8 bases identical to TRBD2. The V segment lost 11 bases and the J segment 2 bases; nucleotides outside the gene matches: 7. Germline CDR1 ENHRY, CDR2 SYGVKD. The CDR3 runs to 13 residues. This CDR3 reads CALIKREQETQYF. The CDR3 region has the DNA TGTGCCCTAATTAAGCGGGAGCAAGAGACCCAGTACTTC.

In its sample, this clone was seen a few times. The chain recombines TRBV19 with TRBJ2-7; 7 positions agree with TRBD1. J gave up 3 bases and V 6 bases, and 11 bases lay outside the gene matches. The CDR3 is 15 amino acids. Germline-derived CDR1 and CDR2 are LNHDA and SQIVND (reference sequence). This CDR3 is CASSPGQAYFYEQYF. CDR3 sequence (DNA): TGTGCCAGTAGCCCCGGACAGGCCTACTTCTACGAGCAGTACTTC.

Regarding this clone: A much larger clone differs by one base, so this may be a read error. J is TRBJ1-4 and V is TRBV7-8; a weak D match, TRBD1 (6 bases). The CDR3 extends over 13 amino acids. V was cut by 1 base and J by 6 bases, with 6 bases left in between. Per the germline V gene, CDR1 is SGHVS and CDR2 is FQNEAQ. The CDR3 sequence: CASSLDRDEKLFF. The DNA of the CDR3 is TGTGCCAGCAGCTTAGACAGGGATGAAAAACTGTTTTTT.

This clone was seen a few times. The J gene is TRBJ2-1, the V gene TRBV11-2; 8 bases are shared with TRBD2. J gave up 8 bases and V 3 bases, and 3 bases lay outside the gene matches. The germline V gene has CDR1 SGHAT and CDR2 FQNNGV. The CDR3 is 13 amino acids. CDR3 residues: CASSLGLEDEQFF. CDR3 bases: TGTGCCAGCAGCTTGGGACTAGAAGATGAGCAGTTCTTC.

The chain carries TRBV11-3 and TRBJ2-4; the D is unclear. The ends were cut back, 5 bases at V and 5 bases at J, with 13 bases in the middle. The CDR3 extends over 14 amino acids. The germline V gene has CDR1 SGHNT and CDR2 YENEEA. CDR3 nucleotides: TGTGCCAGCAGCCCGGGTGGCACCCAAAACATTCAGTACTTC. Amino acid sequence: CASSPGGTQNIQYF. Using reference TRBV11-3 and TRBJ2-4 for the parts outside the CDR3, the full variable domain is EAGVVQSPRYKIIEKKQPVAFWCNPISGHNTLYWYLQNLGQGPELLIRYENEEAVDDSQLPKDRFSAERLKGVDSTLKIQPAELGDSAVYLCASSPGGTQNIQYFGAGTRLSVL.

This chain uses TRBV5-4 with TRBJ2-1; 9 bases line up with TRBD1. CDR3 length: 14 residues. Germline V gives CDR1 SGHNT, CDR2 YYREEE (reference sequence). V lost 6 bases, J lost 8 bases, and 9 bases stayed unmatched. CDR3 sequence: CASNRGQEGDEQFF. For the CDR3, the DNA is TGTGCCAGCAACAGGGGGCAAGAAGGCGATGAGCAGTTCTTC.

The chain couples TRBV4-1 to TRBJ1-5; maybe TRBD1 (6 bases). This CDR3 spans 15 amino acids. Deletions cut 1 base from V and 10 bases from J, with 17 bases between. Germline loops: CDR1 MGHRA, CDR2 YSYEKL. In DNA form, the CDR3 reads TGCGCCAGCAGCCAAGGGGGGGCGGACGATCGACCCCAGCATTTT. Its protein product is CASSQGGADDRPQHF.

This chain joins TRBV5-1 and TRBJ2-2, with D maybe TRBD2 (6 bases). The V end lost 4 bases, the J end lost 5 bases, and 12 bases lay between the germline ends. CDR1 is SGHRS, CDR2 YFSETQ, per germline. This CDR3 is built from 14 residues. The CDR3 spells CASSLGGETGELFF. The CDR3 DNA reads as TGCGCCAGCAGCCTGGGAGGCGAAACCGGGGAGCTGTTTTTT.

This clone was found a few times. The chain carries TRBV19 and TRBJ1-5, with 11 bases fitting TRBD1. V was pared by 6 bases and J by 4 bases, with 5 bases of the junction left unmatched. The CDR3 consists of 15 residues. In germline, CDR1 is LNHDA, CDR2 SQIVND (reference sequence). CDR3 nucleotides: TGTGCCAGTAGCCGGGACAGGGGGAGAAATCAGCCCCAGCATTTT. It encodes CASSRDRGRNQPQHF.

The chain has TRBV27 and TRBJ1-5; weak D call: TRBD1 (5 bases). Germline CDR1 MNHEY, CDR2 SMNVEV (reference sequence). V was trimmed by 11 bases and J by 7 bases, leaving 24 bases between them. This CDR3 has 15 amino acids. The CDR3 region has the DNA TGTGCCGGTGGTGTGAGAGGGGTCGGTTGGCAGCCCCAGCATTTT. Protein sequence: CAGGVRGVGWQPQHF.

This clone has only a few counts. This rearrangement joins TRBV28 to TRBJ2-6; D is perhaps TRBD1 (6 bases). This CDR3 contains 16 residues. Looked up from germline, CDR1 is MDHEN and CDR2 is SYDVKM. V lost 6 bases, J lost 0 bases, and 12 bases lay in between. CDR3 sequence: CASRPTGYSGANVLTF. CDR3 nucleotide sequence: TGTGCCAGCAGACCTACAGGGTACTCTGGGGCCAACGTCCTGACTTTC.

The chain links TRBV19 to TRBJ2-3; TRBD2 is a possible D gene (7 bases). The CDR3 runs to 16 residues. Germline V gene sequence: CDR1 LNHDA, CDR2 SQIVND (reference sequence). The germline V and J ends were trimmed by 3 bases and 1 base, with 14 bases remaining between them. For the CDR3, the DNA is TGTGCCAGTAGTATCTCCCGGGGGGCTGGCACAGATACGCAGTATTTT. Translated: CASSISRGAGTDTQYF.

This clone was found a few times. The chain uses TRBV28 and TRBJ2-3; 9 bases match TRBD1. CDR1 MDHEN and CDR2 SYDVKM come from the germline V gene. This CDR3 region has 16 residues. Trimming took 4 bases from V and 3 from J; bases not matched to a gene: 8. The CDR3: CASSSAGTGNTDTQYF. As DNA, the CDR3 is TGTGCCAGCAGTTCAGCCGGGACAGGGAATACAGATACGCAGTATTTT. The full variable domain, rest sourced from reference TRBV28 and TRBJ2-3, is DVKVTQSSRYLVKRTGEKVFLECVQDMDHENMFWYRQDPGLGLRLIYFSYDVKMKEKGDIPEGYSVSREKKERFSLILESASTNQTSMYLCASSSAGTGNTDTQYFGPGTRLTVL.

This clone was seen a few times. V is TRBV7-9 and J is TRBJ2-7; TRBD2 agrees at 8 bases. V lost 1 base, J lost 5 bases, and 7 bases stayed unmatched. This CDR3 spans 15 amino acids. The germline gives CDR1 SEHNR, CDR2 FQNEAQ (reference sequence). The CDR3 nucleotides are TGTGCCAGCAGCTTAGGGGTTAGCGGGATCAACGAGCAGTACTTC. The encoded protein is CASSLGVSGINEQYF.

This clone appeared a few times. The J gene is TRBJ2-5, the V gene TRBV7-8; a weak D match, TRBD1 (5 bases). The germline gives CDR1 SGHVS, CDR2 FQNEAQ. V lost 6 bases and J 0 bases, leaving 11 bases between the germline ends. There are 14 residues in the CDR3. The CDR3 bases are TGTGCCAGCAGTCCCACAGGAAACCAAGAGACCCAGTACTTC. Protein product: CASSPTGNQETQYF.

A few counts support this clone. J is TRBJ2-5 and V is TRBV19; D gene uncertain. V lost 1 base to trimming and J lost 4 bases, with 10 bases between them. This CDR3 spans 14 amino acids. Germline V gives CDR1 LNHDA, CDR2 SQIVND (reference sequence). The CDR3 DNA reads as TGTGCCAGTAGTATAGGAGTAGTCGGAGAGACCCAGTACTTC. Translated, it gives CASSIGVVGETQYF.